These 22 T cell receptor beta chains were all obtained from the same sample, sequenced in a study of T cell repertoires in ileal Crohn's disease. Only in-frame clones appear in the TCRdb table, and some are missing; sequencing was by immunoSEQ multiplex PCR. The sample carries 14,000 or so clones, 65% to 80% recorded once. The sample's time point: inflamed ileum from the surgical specimen. The material sequenced was ileal tissue. These receptors were collected from an adult with Crohn's disease.

This chain uses TRBV7-2 with TRBJ2-5, with 14 bases matching TRBD2. The CDR3 has 18 residues. Germline V gives CDR1 SGHTA, CDR2 FQGNSA. The junction had 9 bases not matched to a gene; V was cut back by 2 bases and J by 4 bases. The CDR3 region is CASSLPRTSGGRRETQYF. CDR3 sequence (DNA): TGTGCCAGCAGCTTACCCAGGACTAGCGGGGGGAGGAGAGAGACCCAGTACTTC.

There are a few counts of this clone. The chain has TRBV6-4 and TRBJ1-6; 7 bases map to TRBD1. From germline, CDR1 is MRHNA and CDR2 SNTAGT. Unmatched junction bases numbered 4, after V lost 2 bases and J lost 6 bases. CDR3 length equals 15 residues. CDR3: CASSDAAGGNSPLHF. CDR3 bases: TGTGCCAGCAGTGACGCGGCAGGGGGTAATTCACCCCTCCACTTT.

This chain joins TRBV7-2 and TRBJ1-3; D not resolved. Germline CDR1 is SGHTA and CDR2 is FQGNSA. CDR3 length equals 14 residues. The germline V and J ends were trimmed by 1 base and 4 bases, with 8 bases remaining between them. This chain's CDR3 is CASSLVDRGNTIYF. Written as DNA, the CDR3 is TGTGCCAGCAGCTTAGTTGACCGCGGAAACACCATATATTTT.

The J gene is TRBJ1-2, the V gene TRBV4-2; 7 positions match TRBD1. The trim removed 3 bases at V and 7 bases at J, leaving 11 bases unmatched. The CDR3 extends over 15 amino acids. Germline V gene lookup returns CDR1 LGHNA and CDR2 YNFKEQ. The CDR3 spells CASSQPLTGLGGYTF. The CDR3 region has the DNA TGTGCCAGCAGCCAGCCCTTGACAGGGTTGGGTGGCTACACCTTC.

The J gene is TRBJ2-2, the V gene TRBV9; D call uncertain. The germline V and J ends were trimmed by 0 bases and 2 bases, with 8 bases remaining between them. This CDR3 region has 15 residues. CDR1 is SGDLS, CDR2 YYNGEE, per germline. The CDR3 DNA follows: TGTGCCAGCAGCGTAGGGTCGTTAAACACCGGGGAGCTGTTTTTT. Its protein is CASSVGSLNTGELFF.

Sample share makes this clone medium-sized. This CDR3 is also generated by other DNA sequences in the sample. The chain employs TRBV7-9 and TRBJ1-2; D gene ambiguous. CDR3 size: 14 residues. Germline V CDR1 and CDR2: SEHNR, FQNEAQ (reference sequence). V lost 5 bases and J 0 bases, leaving 10 bases between the germline ends. The CDR3 region is CASSPSGTNYGYTF. The DNA for the CDR3 is TGTGCCAGCAGCCCGTCGGGAACTAACTATGGCTACACCTTC.

This chain joins TRBV25-1 and TRBJ2-5; weak D call: TRBD2 (7 bases). Germline V gene lookup returns CDR1 MGHDK and CDR2 SYGVNS. The CDR3 is made up of 15 amino acids. With 5 bases removed from V and 5 bases from J, the gap between germline ends came to 18 bases. The CDR3 bases are TGTGCCAGCAGTTCCTTAGGGGGGGGGCCGGAGACCCAGTACTTC. Encoded protein: CASSSLGGGPETQYF.

This chain links TRBV5-8 with TRBJ2-3; D perhaps matches TRBD1 (6 bases). Germline lookup yields CDR1 SGHTS and CDR2 YDEGEE. The CDR3 consists of 16 residues. Trimming removed 3 bases at V and 0 bases at J, with 14 bases between. The CDR3 reads CASSYGQIASTDTQYF. In DNA, the CDR3 is TGTGCCAGCAGCTACGGACAGATAGCTAGCACAGATACGCAGTATTTT.

The chain links TRBV7-3 to TRBJ2-5, with 7 bases matching TRBD1. Germline CDR1 is SGHTA and CDR2 is FQGTGA. The CDR3 sequence is 15 residues long. J lost 0 bases, V lost 2 bases, and 3 bases had no gene match. The CDR3 bases are TGTGCCAGCAGCTTAGGCAGGGGGTACCAAGAGACCCAGTACTTC. Amino acids: CASSLGRGYQETQYF.

This clone was seen only a few times. The CDR3 is CATSRKGQTNTGELFF. CDR3 sequence (DNA): TGTGCCACCAGCAGGAAGGGACAAACGAACACCGGGGAGCTGTTTTTT. This chain links TRBV15 with TRBJ2-2; tentatively, D is TRBD1 (6 bases). CDR3 length: 16 residues. CDR1 LNHNV and CDR2 YYDKDF come from the germline V gene (reference sequence). Trimming removed 3 bases from V and 0 bases from J, with 11 bases in between.

The gene calls are TRBV19 and TRBJ2-2, with a weak D call TRBD1 (6 bases). Per the germline V gene, CDR1 is LNHDA and CDR2 is SQIVND (reference sequence). This CDR3 has 13 residues. The V gene lost 5 bases and the J gene lost 7 bases, with 11 bases spanning the gap. The CDR3 DNA is TGTGCCAGTAGTCCCAGGGGCGACGGGGAGCTGTTTTTT. Protein product: CASSPRGDGELFF. The variable domain in full, with the rest retrieved from reference TRBV19 and TRBJ2-2, is DGGITQSPKYLFRKEGQNVTLSCEQNLNHDAMYWYRQDPGQGLRLIYYSQIVNDFQKGDIAEGYSVSREKKESFPLTVTSAQKNPTAFYLCASSPRGDGELFFGEGSRLTVL.

The chain employs TRBV29-1 and TRBJ2-2, with 11 bases aligning to TRBD2. CDR1 SQVTM and CDR2 ANQGSEA come from the germline V gene. The CDR3 covers 15 residues. Losses at the gene ends were 7 bases for V and 4 bases for J; bases not matched to a gene: 8. The CDR3 loop is CSARIAGGPTGELFF. The CDR3 DNA sequence: TGCAGCGCTAGAATAGCGGGGGGGCCCACCGGGGAGCTGTTTTTT.

This clone was recorded once. The J gene is TRBJ1-5, the V gene TRBV7-8; the match to TRBD1 covers 7 bases. The V segment lost 5 bases and the J segment 0 bases; nucleotides outside the gene matches: 10. The CDR3 runs 17 residues. Germline V lookup: CDR1 SGHVS, CDR2 FQNEAQ. The CDR3: CASSRQGQGYSNQPQHF. The CDR3 DNA is TGTGCCAGCAGCAGACAGGGTCAGGGTTATAGCAATCAGCCCCAGCATTTT.

This clone is a singleton in its sample. The V call is TRBV4-1, the J call TRBJ1-2; no definite D call. The germline CDR1 and CDR2 sequences are MGHRA and YSYEKL. There are 14 residues in the CDR3. Between the trimmed V and J ends, which lost 4 bases and 5 bases, there was a span of 14 bases. CDR3 loop: CASSPVGVFYGYTF. The CDR3, as DNA: TGCGCCAGCAGCCCGGTCGGGGTTTTTTATGGCTACACCTTC.

This sequence joins TRBV15 and TRBJ2-5; no definite D call. V was shortened by 0 bases and J by 4 bases, with 12 bases between the two germline ends. CDR1 and CDR2 from the germline V gene are LNHNV and YYDKDF (reference sequence). This CDR3 region has 15 residues. Here the CDR3 DNA reads TGTGCCACCAGCAGAGATTCGGTTCTAGGAGAGACCCAGTACTTC. Translated: CATSRDSVLGETQYF.

This rearrangement joins TRBV5-4 to TRBJ2-2; D unresolved. The CDR3 spans 15 residues. CDR1 is SGHNT and CDR2 is YYREEE in the germline V gene (reference sequence). Trimming took off 4 bases at V and 8 bases at J, with 18 bases between the two ends. In DNA form, the CDR3 reads TGTGCCAGCAGCCCCGTTGGGCTTGTGTCTGGGGAGCTGTTTTTT. Protein sequence: CASSPVGLVSGELFF.

The J gene is TRBJ2-7, the V gene TRBV5-6; 9 positions match TRBD2. Germline V gene sequence: CDR1 SGHDT, CDR2 YYEEEE. V lost 0 bases, J lost 5 bases, and 9 bases stayed unmatched. The CDR3 covers 16 residues. As DNA, the CDR3 is TGTGCCAGCAGCTTGGCATCGGCGGGGGGGACCCACGAGCAGTACTTC. Residues: CASSLASAGGTHEQYF. Using reference TRBV5-6 and TRBJ2-7 for the parts outside the CDR3, the full variable domain is DAGVTQSPTHLIKTRGQQVTLRCSPKSGHDTVSWYQQALGQGPQFIFQYYEEEERQRGNFPDRFSGHQFPNYSSELNVNALLLGDSALYLCASSLASAGGTHEQYFGPGTRLTVT.

This clone rates as medium-sized. CDR3 coding DNA: TGTGCCAGCACCCAATCCGGGGCGTGGACTGAAGCTTTCTTT. It translates to CASTQSGAWTEAFF. The V gene is TRBV7-9, the J gene TRBJ1-1, with D possibly matching TRBD1 (5 bases). The V gene lost 7 bases and the J gene lost 5 bases, with 17 bases spanning the gap. There are 14 residues in the CDR3. Germline V lookup: CDR1 SEHNR, CDR2 FQNEAQ (reference sequence).

This chain links TRBV27 with TRBJ1-2; tentatively, D is TRBD1 (6 bases). Between the trimmed V and J ends, which lost 2 bases and 4 bases, there was a span of 8 bases. The CDR3 has 13 residues. Germline V gene lookup returns CDR1 MNHEY and CDR2 SMNVEV (reference sequence). The CDR3 DNA reads as TGTGCCAGCAGTTTAAACAGGGTCTATGGCTACACCTTC. This sequence encodes CASSLNRVYGYTF.

This clone has only one observation. V gene TRBV6-5 combines with J gene TRBJ2-3, with 7 bases matching TRBD1. This CDR3 is 15 amino acids long. V shed 0 bases, J shed 6 bases, and the junction held 6 bases outside the gene matches. Germline V gene data show CDR1 as MNHEY and CDR2 as SVGAGI. As DNA, the CDR3 is TGTGCCAGCAGTTACTCCGGGGCGGACAGGGATACGCAGTATTTT. The encoded protein is CASSYSGADRDTQYF.

This clone has a handful of counts. The chain joins TRBV7-9 to TRBJ2-7, with D perhaps matching TRBD1 or TRBD2 (5 bases each). V gave up 0 bases and J gave up 3 bases, with 21 bases separating them. This CDR3 has 18 residues. Germline CDR1 reads SEHNR; CDR2 reads FQNEAQ (reference sequence). The CDR3 nucleotides read TGTGCCAGCAGCTTAGCGATGGCCCGGCCAGGGAGTTACTACGAGCAGTACTTC. This encodes CASSLAMARPGSYYEQYF. Full variable domain (rest looked up from reference TRBV7-9 and TRBJ2-7): DTGVSQNPRHKITKRGQNVTFRCDPISEHNRLYWYRQTLGQGPEFLTYFQNEAQLEKSRLLSDRFSAERPKGSFSTLEIQRTEQGDSAMYLCASSLAMARPGSYYEQYFGPGTRLTVT.

J is TRBJ1-2 and V is TRBV30; D is ambiguous. The germline V and J ends were trimmed by 0 bases and 6 bases, with 11 bases remaining between them. Germline CDR1 reads GTSNPN; CDR2 reads SVGIG (reference sequence). The CDR3 extends over 13 amino acids. The chain's CDR3 is CAWSVKGANGYTF. For the CDR3, the DNA is TGTGCCTGGAGTGTAAAGGGAGCCAATGGCTACACCTTC.